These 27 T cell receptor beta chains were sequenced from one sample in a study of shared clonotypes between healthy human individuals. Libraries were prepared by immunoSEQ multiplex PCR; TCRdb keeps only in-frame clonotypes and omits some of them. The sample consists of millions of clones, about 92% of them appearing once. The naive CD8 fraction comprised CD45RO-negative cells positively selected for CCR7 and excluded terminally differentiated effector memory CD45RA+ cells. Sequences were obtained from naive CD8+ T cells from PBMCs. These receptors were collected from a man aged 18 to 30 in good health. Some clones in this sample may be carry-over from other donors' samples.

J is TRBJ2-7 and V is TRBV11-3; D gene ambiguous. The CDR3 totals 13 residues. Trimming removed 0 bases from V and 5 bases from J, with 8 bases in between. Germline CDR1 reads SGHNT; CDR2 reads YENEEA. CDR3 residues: CASSLDLSDEQYF. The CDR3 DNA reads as TGTGCCAGCAGCTTAGATCTCAGCGACGAGCAGTACTTC.

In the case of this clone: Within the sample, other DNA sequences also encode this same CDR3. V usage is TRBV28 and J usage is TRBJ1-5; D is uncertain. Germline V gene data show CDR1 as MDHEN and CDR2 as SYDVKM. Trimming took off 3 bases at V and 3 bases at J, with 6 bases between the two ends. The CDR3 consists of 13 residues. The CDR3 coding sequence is TGTGCCAGCAGTTTTTTTTCCAATCAGCCCCAGCATTTT. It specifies CASSFFSNQPQHF.

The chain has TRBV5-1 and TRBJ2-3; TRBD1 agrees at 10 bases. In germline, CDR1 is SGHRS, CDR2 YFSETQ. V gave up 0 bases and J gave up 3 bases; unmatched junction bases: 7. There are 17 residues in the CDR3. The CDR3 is CASSLVPGQGRTDTQYF. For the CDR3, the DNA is TGCGCCAGCAGCTTGGTCCCGGGACAGGGGCGGACAGATACGCAGTATTTT.

The CDR3 loop reads CASSLGGSGEQFF. CDR3 sequence (DNA): TGTGCCAGCAGCTTAGGGGGCAGCGGAGAGCAGTTCTTC. The V and J genes are TRBV11-1 and TRBJ2-1; D is possibly TRBD1 or TRBD2 (5 bases each). The CDR3 spans 13 residues. Germline lookup yields CDR1 SGHAT and CDR2 FQDESV (reference sequence). V shed 1 base and J shed 10 bases, with 11 bases lying between them. Based on the CDR3 plus reference TRBV11-1 and TRBJ2-1, the full variable domain is EAEVAQSPRYKITEKSQAVAFWCDPISGHATLYWYRQILGQGPELLVQFQDESVVDDSQLPKDRFSAERLKGVDSTLKIQPAELGDSAMYLCASSLGGSGEQFFGPGTRLTVL.

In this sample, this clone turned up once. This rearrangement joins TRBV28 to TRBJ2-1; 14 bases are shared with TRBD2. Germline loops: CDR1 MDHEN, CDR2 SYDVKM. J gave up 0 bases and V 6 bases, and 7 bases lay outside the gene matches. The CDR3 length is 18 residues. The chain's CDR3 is CASSGRLAGGSSYNEQFF. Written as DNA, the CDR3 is TGTGCCAGCAGCGGGCGACTAGCGGGAGGGAGCTCCTACAATGAGCAGTTCTTC.

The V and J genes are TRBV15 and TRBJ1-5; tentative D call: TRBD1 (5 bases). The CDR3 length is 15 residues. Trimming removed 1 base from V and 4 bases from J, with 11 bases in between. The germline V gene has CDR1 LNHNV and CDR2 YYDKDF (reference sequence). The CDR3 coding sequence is TGTGCCACCAGCAGAGGGGGGACGGCGAATCAGCCCCAGCATTTT. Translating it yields CATSRGGTANQPQHF.

CDR3 sequence: CASSSPQITGSLIDEQFF. The CDR3 DNA reads TGTGCCAGCAGTTCCCCGCAAATCACAGGGTCCCTGATTGATGAGCAGTTCTTC. The chain combines TRBV28 with TRBJ2-1; maybe TRBD1 (6 bases). Germline loops: CDR1 MDHEN, CDR2 SYDVKM. This CDR3 spans 18 amino acids. V lost 4 bases and J lost 8, with 27 bases in between.

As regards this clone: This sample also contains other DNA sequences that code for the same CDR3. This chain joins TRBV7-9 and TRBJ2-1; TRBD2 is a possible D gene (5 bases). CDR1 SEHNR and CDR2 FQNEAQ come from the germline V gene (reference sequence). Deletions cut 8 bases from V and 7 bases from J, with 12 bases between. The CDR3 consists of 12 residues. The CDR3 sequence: CASRTPGNEQFF. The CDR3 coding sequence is TGTGCCAGCCGAACCCCGGGAAATGAGCAGTTCTTC.

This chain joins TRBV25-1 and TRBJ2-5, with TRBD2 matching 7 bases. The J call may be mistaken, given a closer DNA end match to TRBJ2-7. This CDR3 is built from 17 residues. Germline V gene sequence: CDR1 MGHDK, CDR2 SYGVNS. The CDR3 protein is CASSGFVASGGTYEQYF. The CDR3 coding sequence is TGTGCCAGCAGTGGGTTTGTGGCTAGCGGAGGCACCTACGAGCAGTACTTC.

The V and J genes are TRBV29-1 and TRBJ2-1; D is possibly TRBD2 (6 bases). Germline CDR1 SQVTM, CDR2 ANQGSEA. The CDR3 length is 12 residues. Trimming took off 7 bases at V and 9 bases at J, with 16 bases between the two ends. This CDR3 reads CSASYPGGEQFF. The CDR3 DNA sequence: TGCAGCGCTAGTTATCCCGGGGGTGAGCAGTTCTTC.

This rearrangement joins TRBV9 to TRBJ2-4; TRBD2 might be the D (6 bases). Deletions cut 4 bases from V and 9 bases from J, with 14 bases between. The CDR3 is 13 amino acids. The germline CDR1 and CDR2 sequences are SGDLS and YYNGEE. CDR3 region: CASSPSLRGIQYF. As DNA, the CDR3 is TGTGCCAGCAGCCCGTCCCTGCGGGGCATTCAGTACTTC.

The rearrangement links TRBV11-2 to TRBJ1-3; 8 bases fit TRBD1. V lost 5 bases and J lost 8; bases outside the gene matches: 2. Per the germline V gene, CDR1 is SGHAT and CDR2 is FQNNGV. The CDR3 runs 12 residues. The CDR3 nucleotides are TGTGCCAGCAGCGACAGGGGAGACACCATATATTTT. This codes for CASSDRGDTIYF.

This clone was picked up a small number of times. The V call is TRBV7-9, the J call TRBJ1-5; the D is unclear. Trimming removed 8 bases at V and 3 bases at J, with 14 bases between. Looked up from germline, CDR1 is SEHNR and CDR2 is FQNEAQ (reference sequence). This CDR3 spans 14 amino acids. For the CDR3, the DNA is TGTGCCAGCCAGGAGGATGGGTTCAATCAGCCCCAGCATTTT. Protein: CASQEDGFNQPQHF.

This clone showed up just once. The DNA for the CDR3 is TGTGCCAGCAGTGGGACAGCCCGGCAGTTCTTC. Residues: CASSGTARQFF. The chain combines TRBV2 with TRBJ2-1; tentatively, D is TRBD1 (6 bases). V gave up 4 bases and J gave up 12 bases, with 10 bases separating them. Per the germline V gene, CDR1 is SNHLY and CDR2 is FYNNEI. The CDR3 contains 11 residues.

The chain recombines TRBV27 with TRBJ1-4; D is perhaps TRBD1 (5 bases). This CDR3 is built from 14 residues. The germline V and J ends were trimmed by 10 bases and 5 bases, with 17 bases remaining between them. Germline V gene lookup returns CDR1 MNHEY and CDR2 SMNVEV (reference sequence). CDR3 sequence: CATPSRRGNEKLFF. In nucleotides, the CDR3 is TGTGCCACCCCTTCGCGGAGGGGAAATGAAAAACTGTTTTTT.

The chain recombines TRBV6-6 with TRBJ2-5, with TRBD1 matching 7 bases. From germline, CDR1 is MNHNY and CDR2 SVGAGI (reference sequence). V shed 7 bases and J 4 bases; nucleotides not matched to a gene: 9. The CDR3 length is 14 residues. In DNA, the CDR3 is TGTGCCAGCAACGACCGGGACAGTCCAGAGACCCAGTACTTC. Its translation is CASNDRDSPETQYF.

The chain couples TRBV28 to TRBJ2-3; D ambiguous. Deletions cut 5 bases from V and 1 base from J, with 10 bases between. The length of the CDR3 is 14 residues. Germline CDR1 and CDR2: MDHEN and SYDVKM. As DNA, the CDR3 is TGTGCCAGCAGTGAGTATACGGGCACAGATACGCAGTATTTT. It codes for CASSEYTGTDTQYF. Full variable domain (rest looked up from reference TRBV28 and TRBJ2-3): DVKVTQSSRYLVKRTGEKVFLECVQDMDHENMFWYRQDPGLGLRLIYFSYDVKMKEKGDIPEGYSVSREKKERFSLILESASTNQTSMYLCASSEYTGTDTQYFGPGTRLTVL.

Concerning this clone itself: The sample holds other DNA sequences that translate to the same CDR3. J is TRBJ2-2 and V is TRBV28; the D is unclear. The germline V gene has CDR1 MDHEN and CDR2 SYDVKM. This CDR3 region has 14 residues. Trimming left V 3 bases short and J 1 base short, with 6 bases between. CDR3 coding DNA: TGTGCCAGCAGTTTCCTGGAGAACACCGGGGAGCTGTTTTTT. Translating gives CASSFLENTGELFF.

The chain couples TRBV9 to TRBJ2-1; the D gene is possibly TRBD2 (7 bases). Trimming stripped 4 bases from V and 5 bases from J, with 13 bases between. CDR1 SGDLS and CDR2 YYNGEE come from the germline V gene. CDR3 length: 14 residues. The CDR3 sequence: CASSLEGGNNEQFF. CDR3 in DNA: TGTGCCAGCAGCTTGGAGGGGGGGAACAATGAGCAGTTCTTC. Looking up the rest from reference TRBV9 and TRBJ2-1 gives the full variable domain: DSGVTQTPKHLITATGQRVTLRCSPRSGDLSVYWYQQSLDQGLQFLIQYYNGEERAKGNILERFSAQQFPDLHSELNLSSLELGDSALYFCASSLEGGNNEQFFGPGTRLTVL.

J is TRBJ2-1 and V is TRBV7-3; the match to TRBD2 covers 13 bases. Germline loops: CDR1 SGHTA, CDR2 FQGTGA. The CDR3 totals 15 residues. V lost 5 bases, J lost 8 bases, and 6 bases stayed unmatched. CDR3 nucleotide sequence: TGTGCCAGCAGCCCACGGACTAGCGGGAGCCATGAGCAGTTCTTC. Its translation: CASSPRTSGSHEQFF.

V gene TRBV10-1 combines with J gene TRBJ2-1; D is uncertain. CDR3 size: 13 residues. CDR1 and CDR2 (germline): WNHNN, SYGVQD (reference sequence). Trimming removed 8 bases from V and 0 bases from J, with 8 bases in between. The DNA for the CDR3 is TGCGCCAGCTCAACGGCCTCCTACAATGAGCAGTTCTTC. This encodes CASSTASYNEQFF.

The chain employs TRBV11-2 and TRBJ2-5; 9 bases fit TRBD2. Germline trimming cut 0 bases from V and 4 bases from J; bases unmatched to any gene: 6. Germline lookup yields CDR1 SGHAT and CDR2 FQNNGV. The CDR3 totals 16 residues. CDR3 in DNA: TGTGCCAGCAGCTTAGATCCTGCGGGAGGGCCAGAGACCCAGTACTTC. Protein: CASSLDPAGGPETQYF. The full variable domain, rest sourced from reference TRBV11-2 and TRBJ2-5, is EAGVAQSPRYKIIEKRQSVAFWCNPISGHATLYWYQQILGQGPKLLIQFQNNGVVDDSQLPKDRFSAERLKGVDSTLKIQPAKLEDSAVYLCASSLDPAGGPETQYFGPGTRLLVL.

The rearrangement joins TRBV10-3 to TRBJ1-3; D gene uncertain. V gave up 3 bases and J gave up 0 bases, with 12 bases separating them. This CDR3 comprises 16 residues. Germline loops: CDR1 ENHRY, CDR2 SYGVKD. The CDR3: CAISDTERPSGNTIYF. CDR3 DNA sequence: TGTGCCATCAGTGATACCGAGAGACCCTCTGGAAACACCATATATTTT.

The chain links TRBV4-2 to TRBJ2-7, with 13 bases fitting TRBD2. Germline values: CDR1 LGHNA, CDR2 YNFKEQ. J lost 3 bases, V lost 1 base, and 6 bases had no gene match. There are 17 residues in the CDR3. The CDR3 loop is CASSQATGTSGIYEQYF. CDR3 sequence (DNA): TGTGCCAGCAGCCAAGCCACCGGGACTAGCGGGATCTACGAGCAGTACTTC.

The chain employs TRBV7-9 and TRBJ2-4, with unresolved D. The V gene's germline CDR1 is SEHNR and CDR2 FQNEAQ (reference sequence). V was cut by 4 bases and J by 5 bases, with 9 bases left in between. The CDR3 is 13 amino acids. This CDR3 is CASSSTDQNIQYF. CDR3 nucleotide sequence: TGTGCCAGCAGCTCCACGGATCAAAACATTCAGTACTTC.

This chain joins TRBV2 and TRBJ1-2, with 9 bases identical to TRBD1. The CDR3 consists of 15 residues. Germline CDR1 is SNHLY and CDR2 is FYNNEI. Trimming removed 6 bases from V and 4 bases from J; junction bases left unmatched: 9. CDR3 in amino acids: CASRETGGPFYGYTF. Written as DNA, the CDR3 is TGTGCCAGCAGGGAAACAGGGGGCCCCTTCTATGGCTACACCTTC.

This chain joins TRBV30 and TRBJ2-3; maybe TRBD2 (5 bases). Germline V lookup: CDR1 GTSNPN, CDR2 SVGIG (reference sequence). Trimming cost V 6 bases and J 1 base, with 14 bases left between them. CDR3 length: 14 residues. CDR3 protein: CACRRPAGTDTQYF. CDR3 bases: TGTGCCTGCCGCAGGCCAGCGGGCACAGATACGCAGTATTTT.